This T cell receptor (beta chain) was recorded in a study of blood T cell repertoires in COVID-19. Clones were read by immunoSEQ multiplex PCR, and TCRdb kept only the in-frame ones, dropping some. The data show tens of thousands of clones, with approximately 90% seen just once and 2% held by the top ten. The clonotype comes from a young man with acute or convalescent COVID-19. The sample consisted of peripheral blood.

CDR3 in amino acids: CASSFVVNTGELFF. For the CDR3, the DNA is TGTGCCAGCAGCTTCGTAGTAAACACCGGGGAGCTGTTTTTT. The chain has TRBV7-9 and TRBJ2-2; D not resolved. CDR3 size: 14 residues. Deletions cut 3 bases from V and 2 bases from J, with 7 bases between. Germline V lookup: CDR1 SEHNR, CDR2 FQNEAQ (reference sequence).